The T cell receptor (beta chain) under discussion was sequenced for a study of T cell changes during pregnancy in multiple sclerosis. CDR1 MNHNY and CDR2 SVGAGI come from the germline V gene (reference sequence). Trimming removed 6 bases from V and 9 bases from J, with 15 bases in between. CDR3 length: 13 amino acids. The data were produced by immunoSEQ multiplex PCR, yet TCRdb's version contains in-frame clones alone and is incomplete. The sample contains about 76,000 clones, 93% of which appear only once. This TCR derives from a female donor with multiple sclerosis, enrolled in a pregnancy study. The V gene is TRBV6-6, the J gene TRBJ2-1, with D unresolved. The sequencing here drew on peripheral blood, taken in the second trimester of pregnancy. DNA for the CDR3: TGTGCCAGCAGCTACGACTTGAGCGCTGAGCAGTTCTTC. This gives the protein CASSYDLSAEQFF.